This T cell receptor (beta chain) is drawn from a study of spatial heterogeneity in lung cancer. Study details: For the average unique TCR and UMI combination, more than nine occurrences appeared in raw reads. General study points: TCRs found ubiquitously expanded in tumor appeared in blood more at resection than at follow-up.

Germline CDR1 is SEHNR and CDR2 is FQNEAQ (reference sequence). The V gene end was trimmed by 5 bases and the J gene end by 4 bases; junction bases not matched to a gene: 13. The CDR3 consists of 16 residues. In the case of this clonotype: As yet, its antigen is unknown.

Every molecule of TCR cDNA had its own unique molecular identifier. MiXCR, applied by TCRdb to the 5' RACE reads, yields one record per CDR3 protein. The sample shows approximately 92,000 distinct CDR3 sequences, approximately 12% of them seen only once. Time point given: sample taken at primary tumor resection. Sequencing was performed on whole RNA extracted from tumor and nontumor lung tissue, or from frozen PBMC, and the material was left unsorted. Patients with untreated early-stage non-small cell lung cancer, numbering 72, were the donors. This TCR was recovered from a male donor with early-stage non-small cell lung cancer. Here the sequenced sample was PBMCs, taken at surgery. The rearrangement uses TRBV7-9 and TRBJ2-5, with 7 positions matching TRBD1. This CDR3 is CASSPRSTGRSETQYF. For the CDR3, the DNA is TGTGCCAGCAGCCCAAGGTCGACAGGGAGATCAGAGACCCAGTACTTC.